The 22 T cell receptor beta chains listed next were all sequenced from one sample in a study of cytomegalovirus exposure and HLA in healthy donors. The PCR made use of 60 Vbeta and 13 Jbeta primers. Some clones are missing from TCRdb's copy, which holds only in-frame ones; the method was immunoSEQ multiplex PCR. The data hold 60,000 to 70,000 clones, with over 75% observed a single time. Input material: PBMCs. Source of these receptors: a woman in her twenties or thirties in good health and CMV-seronegative.

V usage is TRBV11-2 and J usage is TRBJ1-2; 9 positions match TRBD1. The CDR3 is 14 residues long. V was pared by 0 bases and J by 6 bases, with 2 bases of the junction left unmatched. CDR1 is SGHAT, CDR2 FQNNGV, per germline. The CDR3 DNA follows: TGTGCCAGCAGCTTAGAGCGGACAGGGGATGGCTACACCTTC. Residues: CASSLERTGDGYTF.

A single count supports this clone. The rearrangement links TRBV6-1 to TRBJ2-5; 9 bases are a match to TRBD2. The trim removed 6 bases at V and 2 bases at J, leaving 7 bases unmatched. The CDR3 extends over 15 amino acids. The V gene's germline CDR1 is MNHNS and CDR2 SASEGT. The CDR3 spells CASRKGLAGQETQYF. In DNA form, the CDR3 reads TGTGCCAGCAGAAAGGGACTAGCCGGTCAAGAGACCCAGTACTTC.

There are a few counts of this clone. The chain is built from TRBV10-1 and TRBJ2-3; D remains ambiguous. V was cut by 0 bases and J by 2 bases, with 9 bases left in between. Germline-derived CDR1 and CDR2 are WNHNN and SYGVQD (reference sequence). The CDR3 loop spans 15 amino acids. The CDR3 loop is CASSESRAYTDTQYF. DNA of the CDR3: TGCGCCAGCAGTGAGTCACGAGCCTACACAGATACGCAGTATTTT.

This chain joins TRBV18 and TRBJ1-5, with D possibly matching TRBD1 (6 bases). V was clipped by 1 base and J by 9 bases, with 13 bases between them. Germline-derived CDR1 and CDR2 are KGHSH and LQKENI. The CDR3 has 14 residues. CDR3 nucleotide sequence: TGTGCCAGCTCACCACGGACAGACGCGAGGCCCCAGCATTTT. Its translation: CASSPRTDARPQHF.

The rearrangement joins TRBV30 to TRBJ2-7, with D perhaps matching TRBD2 (5 bases). This CDR3 is built from 12 residues. CDR1 and CDR2 from the germline V gene are GTSNPN and SVGIG (reference sequence). V was trimmed by 4 bases and J by 9 bases, leaving 16 bases between them. The CDR3 DNA sequence: TGTGCCTGGACCCCCAGCGGCGTCGGGCAGTACTTC. This sequence encodes CAWTPSGVGQYF.

This clone was detected a few times. This chain links TRBV6-5 with TRBJ2-3; the match to TRBD2 covers 11 bases. The V and J ends lost 6 bases and 8 bases, in that order; junction bases with no gene match: 10. Germline V gene data show CDR1 as MNHEY and CDR2 as SVGAGI. The CDR3 sequence is 15 residues long. In DNA, the CDR3 is TGTGCCAGCAGCAGGCTAGCGGGGGGCGAGAGTACGCAGTATTTT. Translated, it gives CASSRLAGGESTQYF.

The CDR3 nucleotides read TGTGCCATACACCCAGACAGGGAGCAAGATACGCAGTATTTT. Protein product: CAIHPDREQDTQYF. This chain connects TRBV30 to TRBJ2-3; 7 bases are a match to TRBD1. The CDR3 length is 14 residues. Germline loops: CDR1 GTSNPN, CDR2 SVGIG (reference sequence). The V segment lost 8 bases and the J segment 5 bases; nucleotides outside the gene matches: 13.

The J gene is TRBJ1-1, the V gene TRBV2; 7 bases map to TRBD1. The V segment lost 3 bases and the J segment 4 bases; nucleotides outside the gene matches: 11. The germline gives CDR1 SNHLY, CDR2 FYNNEI. CDR3 length: 16 residues. For the CDR3, the DNA is TGTGCCAGCAGTGATAACGAAGGGGGCGGATTCACTGAAGCTTTCTTT. Encoded protein: CASSDNEGGGFTEAFF.

The chain carries TRBV4-1 and TRBJ1-1; 8 nucleotides line up with TRBD1. The V gene's germline CDR1 is MGHRA and CDR2 YSYEKL. Unmatched junction bases numbered 5, after V lost 0 bases and J lost 2 bases. The CDR3 totals 16 residues. CDR3 loop: CASSQDRDRINTEAFF. The CDR3 DNA reads as TGCGCCAGCAGCCAAGACCGGGACAGGATCAACACTGAAGCTTTCTTT.

This chain links TRBV2 with TRBJ2-7, with 10 bases fitting TRBD1. Per the germline V gene, CDR1 is SNHLY and CDR2 is FYNNEI. The CDR3 contains 14 residues. Trimming cost V 6 bases and J 6 bases; bases outside gene matches: 8. CDR3 DNA sequence: TGTGCCAGCAGGGCCAGACAGGGGGCGAGCGAGCAGTACTTC. Amino acid sequence: CASRARQGASEQYF.

In this sample, this clone turned up a few times. V and J are TRBV5-4 and TRBJ2-7, with TRBD1 as a possible D gene (5 bases). This CDR3 comprises 14 residues. Per germline, CDR1 SGHNT and CDR2 YYREEE (reference sequence). The V end lost 4 bases, the J end lost 2 bases, and 13 bases lay between the germline ends. CDR3 in DNA: TGTGCCAGCAGCGAACCAGGGCCCCCCTACGAGCAGTACTTC. Translation gives CASSEPGPPYEQYF.

This sequence joins TRBV5-1 and TRBJ1-1; D is ambiguous. Trimming removed 7 bases from V and 2 bases from J, with 15 bases in between. From germline, CDR1 is SGHRS and CDR2 YFSETQ. There are 14 residues in the CDR3. The CDR3 sequence: CASLPGERNTEAFF. CDR3 bases: TGCGCCAGCTTACCGGGTGAGAGAAACACTGAAGCTTTCTTT. The full variable domain, with the rest looked up from reference TRBV5-1 and TRBJ1-1, is KAGVTQTPRYLIKTRGQQVTLSCSPISGHRSVSWYQQTPGQGLQFLFEYFSETQRNKGNFPGRFSGRQFSNSRSEMNVSTLELGDSALYLCASLPGERNTEAFFGQGTRLTVV.

The chain carries TRBV5-1 and TRBJ1-6, with 9 bases identical to TRBD1. Germline V gives CDR1 SGHRS, CDR2 YFSETQ. The V gene end was trimmed by 1 base and the J gene end by 10 bases; junction bases not matched to a gene: 6. The CDR3 covers 15 residues. The CDR3 sequence is CASSLYRGQGSPLHF. CDR3 nucleotides: TGCGCCAGCAGCTTGTATCGGGGACAGGGCTCACCCCTCCACTTT.

This chain links TRBV6-5 with TRBJ2-3; 9 positions agree with TRBD2. J lost 6 bases, V lost 5 bases, and 6 bases had no gene match. The CDR3 is 14 amino acids. CDR1 and CDR2 (germline): MNHEY, SVGAGI. The CDR3 reads CASSVAGVADTQYF. The CDR3 nucleotides read TGTGCCAGCAGTGTAGCGGGGGTTGCCGATACGCAGTATTTT.

The chain uses TRBV5-4 and TRBJ2-3; D may be TRBD2 (5 bases). Germline V gives CDR1 SGHNT, CDR2 YYREEE (reference sequence). The germline V and J ends were trimmed by 3 bases and 6 bases, with 20 bases remaining between them. CDR3 size: 16 residues. CDR3 sequence: CASSSPIGLERDTQYF. The CDR3 bases are TGTGCCAGCAGCTCCCCCATTGGACTCGAACGGGATACGCAGTATTTT.

The table lists this clone with a few counts. The J gene is TRBJ2-1, the V gene TRBV30; TRBD1 is a possible D gene (5 bases). Germline V lookup: CDR1 GTSNPN, CDR2 SVGIG (reference sequence). V was clipped by 2 bases and J by 11 bases, with 28 bases between them. The CDR3 has 17 amino acids. CDR3 amino acids: CAWSRPRDPYSKGKQFF. The CDR3 DNA follows: TGTGCCTGGAGTAGGCCTCGTGACCCCTATTCTAAGGGGAAGCAGTTCTTC.

This chain joins TRBV4-3 and TRBJ2-1; D might be TRBD2 (6 bases). From germline, CDR1 is LGHNA and CDR2 YSLEER. The CDR3 extends over 15 amino acids. V gave up 1 base and J gave up 7 bases, with 14 bases separating them. The CDR3 DNA is TGCGCCAGCAGCCAAGTAAGCGGGCCTTTTAATGAGCAGTTCTTC. Translating gives CASSQVSGPFNEQFF.

In this sample, this clone turned up a few times. V and J are TRBV2 and TRBJ1-6, with 10 bases that match TRBD1. This CDR3 spans 19 amino acids. Germline CDR1 reads SNHLY; CDR2 reads FYNNEI. V was pared by 2 bases and J by 0 bases, with 7 bases of the junction left unmatched. CDR3 DNA sequence: TGTGCCAGCAGTGAAACCGGGACAGGGGCAGCCTCCTATAATTCACCCCTCCACTTT. Translating gives CASSETGTGAASYNSPLHF.

The genes are TRBV9 and TRBJ2-5; TRBD1 matches at 8 bases. Germline CDR1 SGDLS, CDR2 YYNGEE. V trimming: 2 bases; J trimming: 5 bases; junction bases outside the gene matches: 5. The CDR3 runs 14 residues. The CDR3 coding sequence is TGTGCCAGCAGCGTGGACAGGGAATTTGAGACCCAGTACTTC. Its translation is CASSVDREFETQYF. The full variable domain, its missing parts supplied by reference TRBV9 and TRBJ2-5, is DSGVTQTPKHLITATGQRVTLRCSPRSGDLSVYWYQQSLDQGLQFLIQYYNGEERAKGNILERFSAQQFPDLHSELNLSSLELGDSALYFCASSVDREFETQYFGPGTRLLVL.

This clone was seen more than once but under ten times. The rearrangement links TRBV13 to TRBJ2-7; 9 nucleotides match TRBD2. The ends lost 2 bases at V and 1 base at J; junction bases unmatched: 6. This CDR3 is 16 amino acids long. Germline V gene lookup returns CDR1 PRHDT and CDR2 FYEKMQ (reference sequence). The CDR3 spells CASSLPPSGVSYEQYF. In DNA form, the CDR3 reads TGTGCCAGCAGCTTACCGCCTAGCGGGGTTTCCTACGAGCAGTACTTC.

This clone was detected only once. The chain joins TRBV6-5 to TRBJ1-5, with 7 bases aligning to TRBD1. The CDR3 spans 13 residues. Germline V lookup: CDR1 MNHEY, CDR2 SVGAGI. V trimming: 6 bases; J trimming: 10 bases; junction bases outside the gene matches: 9. CDR3 protein: CASRRVGQDPQHF. DNA for the CDR3: TGTGCCAGCAGGCGGGTTGGACAGGACCCCCAGCATTTT.

The V gene is TRBV4-1, the J gene TRBJ2-5; weak D call: TRBD2 (6 bases). Germline V gene sequence: CDR1 MGHRA, CDR2 YSYEKL. This CDR3 is 15 amino acids long. The V and J ends lost 1 base and 1 base respectively, with 10 bases between them. DNA for the CDR3: TGCGCCAGCAGCCAAGGTCGGGGGTCCCAAGAGACCCAGTACTTC. This gives the protein CASSQGRGSQETQYF.